This T cell receptor beta chain was sequenced in a study of vaccination effects on CD4 cells after COVID-19. Study results and caveats: Late post-vaccination samples showed marked contraction of infection- and vaccine-induced clones.

Worth noting for this clone: Its specificity is unknown.

Per the germline V gene, CDR1 is MNHEY and CDR2 is SVGAGI. The length of the CDR3 is 14 residues. With V trimmed by 6 bases and J by 3 bases, 8 bases remained unmatched. Expansion with viral peptide pools was applied to antigen-specific CD4+ T cells by the ViraFEST assay prior to sequencing. Isolation of CD4+ T cells took place after approximately 10 days of culture. Of the BNT162b2 and mRNA-1273 vaccines, participants received two doses of one or the other. Nucleocapsid antibody tests were negative, and the vaccine recipients had no prior SARS-CoV-2 infection. Libraries were prepared by immunoSEQ multiplex PCR; TCRdb keeps only in-frame clonotypes and omits some of them. The table records 25,000 to 30,000 clones, about 67% of them present only once.

The source is a human donor who received a COVID-19 vaccine. This specimen was CD4+ T cells from PBMCs cultured with HCoV-NL63 spike peptides, taken after COVID-19 vaccination. This chain joins TRBV6-5 and TRBJ2-7; 7 bases agree with TRBD1. The CDR3: CASRETGTYYEQYF. The CDR3 region has the DNA TGTGCCAGCAGGGAGACAGGGACCTACTACGAGCAGTACTTC.